These 21 T cell receptor beta chains were sequenced from one sample in a study of T cells in women clearing cervical HPV infection. Some clones are missing from TCRdb's copy, which holds only in-frame ones; the method was immunoSEQ multiplex PCR. The sample data list about 21,000 clones. Sequenced material: blood buffy coat. The receptors were sampled from a woman between 18 and 75 years old with a cervical HPV16 infection that either progressed to CIN3+ or cleared (not recorded which).

As to this clone: Coverage ceases 3 residues before the CDR3 finishes, and the germline J gene fills in the end. The chain recombines TRBV19 with TRBJ2-1; weak D call: TRBD1 (6 bases). Trimming removed 8 bases from V and 4 bases from J, with 24 bases in between. The germline CDR1 and CDR2 sequences are LNHDA and SQIVND (reference sequence). The CDR3 extends over 17 amino acids. The CDR3 loop is CASGWDNLTPKYNEQFF. CDR3 DNA (partial): TGTGCCAGTGGATGGGACAACTTAACCCCCAAATACAATGAG. Full variable domain (missing parts from reference TRBV19 and TRBJ2-1): DGGITQSPKYLFRKEGQNVTLSCEQNLNHDAMYWYRQDPGQGLRLIYYSQIVNDFQKGDIAEGYSVSREKKESFPLTVTSAQKNPTAFYLCASGWDNLTPKYNEQFFGPGTRLTVL.

Of note for this clone: The read finishes 3 residues shy of the CDR3 end, and the germline J gene is used to complete it. The rearrangement joins TRBV4-2 to TRBJ2-4; TRBD1 agrees at 7 bases. The CDR3 runs to 15 residues. With 1 base clipped from V and 6 bases from J, the junction kept 6 bases outside the gene matches. From germline, CDR1 is LGHNA and CDR2 YNFKEQ. The DNA read from the CDR3 is TGTGCCAGCAGCCAAGGAGACAGGGTACCAAACATT. Translating it yields CASSQGDRVPNI. The full CDR3 sequence reads CASSQGDRVPNIQYF.

A note on this clone: The read falls 3 residues short of the CDR3 end, and the missing part is taken from the germline J gene. V is TRBV5-1 and J is TRBJ2-2; 7 bases map to TRBD1. CDR1 and CDR2 (germline): SGHRS, YFSETQ. The V and J ends lost 3 bases and 7 bases, in that order; junction bases with no gene match: 0. The CDR3 contains 12 residues. The CDR3 protein is CASSWDSGELFF. The CDR3 DNA, read in part, is TGCGCCAGCAGCTGGGACAGCGGGGAG.

A word on this clone: Read sequence stops 3 residues before the CDR3 end, and the germline J gene provides the missing end. This sequence joins TRBV20-1 and TRBJ2-2; 9 bases line up with TRBD1. The CDR3 covers 13 residues. Looked up from germline, CDR1 is DFQATT and CDR2 is SNEGSKA (reference sequence). The trim removed 6 bases at V and 3 bases at J, leaving 2 bases unmatched. The chain's CDR3 is CSAGTGHTGELFF. The sequenced CDR3 bases are TGCAGTGCCGGGACAGGGCACACCGGGGAG.

As regards this clone: Read data end 3 residues before the CDR3 end; the end is taken from the germline J gene. This chain joins TRBV18 and TRBJ2-4; D possibly corresponds to TRBD2 (6 bases). The CDR3 consists of 16 residues. Per the germline V gene, CDR1 is KGHSH and CDR2 is LQKENI. CDR3 residues: CASSPPSLDADYGQYF. Incomplete CDR3 DNA: TGTGCCAGCTCACCACCGAGTCTCGATGCGGACTATGGT.

With regard to this clone: The read ends 3 residues shy of where the CDR3 ends; the end is completed using the germline J gene. The rearrangement joins TRBV10-3 to TRBJ1-1; no clear D. The V end was cut by 5 bases, the J end by 1 base, with 8 bases between. Germline V lookup: CDR1 ENHRY, CDR2 SYGVKD. This CDR3 is 13 amino acids long. CDR3 bases read: TGTGCCATCAGTACTAACGGGAACACTGAA. This codes for CAISTNGNTE. The complete CDR3 reads CAISTNGNTEAFF.

A word on this clone: The CDR3 end lies 3 residues beyond the end of the read and is filled in from the germline J gene. This sequence joins TRBV10-3 and TRBJ1-1; D gene ambiguous. The CDR3 runs 13 residues. CDR1 and CDR2 (germline): ENHRY, SYGVKD. Trimming removed 3 bases from V and 4 bases from J, with 9 bases in between. The sequenced part of the CDR3 DNA is TGTGCCATCAGTGACCGGGCGGGCACTGAA. Residues: CAISDRAGTE. The CDR3, in full, reads CAISDRAGTEAFF.

As to this clone: With the read ending 3 residues before the CDR3 end, the germline J gene is used to fill in that end. The chain carries TRBV7-2 and TRBJ2-4; TRBD1 aligns across 8 bases. The CDR3 loop spans 13 amino acids. The germline V gene has CDR1 SGHTA and CDR2 FQGNSA. Incomplete CDR3 DNA: TGTGCCAGCAGCCCAGGACAGGGTCATGGT. Its translation: CASSPGQGHG. The complete CDR3 protein is CASSPGQGHGQYF. The variable domain in full, with the rest retrieved from reference TRBV7-2 and TRBJ2-4, is GAGVSQSPSNKVTEKGKDVELRCDPISGHTALYWYRQSLGQGLEFLIYFQGNSAPDKSGLPSDRFSAERTGGSVSTLTIQRTQQEDSAVYLCASSPGQGHGQYFGAGTRLSVL.

With regard to this clone: The CDR3 is cut off 3 residues early in the read; its end comes from the germline J gene. The chain uses TRBV20-1 and TRBJ2-7; 7 nucleotides match TRBD1. The CDR3 length is 14 residues. Germline CDR1 DFQATT, CDR2 SNEGSKA (reference sequence). With V trimmed by 6 bases and J by 0 bases, 8 bases remained unmatched. The CDR3 sequence: CSAQRQGSSYEQYF. CDR3 DNA (partial): TGCAGTGCCCAACGACAGGGAAGCTCCTACGAG.

As regards this clone: With the read ending 3 residues before the CDR3 end, the germline J gene is used to fill in that end. The rearrangement links TRBV5-5 to TRBJ1-1; D not resolved. Germline CDR1 is SGHKS and CDR2 is YYEKEE (reference sequence). This CDR3 spans 12 amino acids. The sequenced CDR3 bases are TGTGCCAGCAGCTTAATACCATTACGG. Residues: CASSLIPLR. From start to end, the CDR3 is CASSLIPLRAFF. The full variable domain, its missing parts supplied by reference TRBV5-5 and TRBJ1-1, is DAGVTQSPTHLIKTRGQQVTLRCSPISGHKSVSWYQQVLGQGPQFIFQYYEKEERGRGNFPDRFSARQFPNYSSELNVNALLLGDSALYLCASSLIPLRAFFGQGTRLTVV.

With regard to this clone: The read terminates 3 residues ahead of where the CDR3 ends, so the germline J gene completes it. This chain connects TRBV7-9 to TRBJ1-2; TRBD1 agrees at 7 bases. The length of the CDR3 is 13 residues. The germline V gene encodes CDR1 SEHNR and CDR2 FQNEAQ (reference sequence). J was trimmed by 4 bases and V by 5 bases; bases with no gene match: 4. This chain's CDR3 is CASSLRDSYGYTF. The sequenced part of the CDR3 DNA is TGTGCCAGCAGCCTCCGGGACAGCTATGGC. The variable domain in full, with the rest retrieved from reference TRBV7-9 and TRBJ1-2, is DTGVSQNPRHKITKRGQNVTFRCDPISEHNRLYWYRQTLGQGPEFLTYFQNEAQLEKSRLLSDRFSAERPKGSFSTLEIQRTEQGDSAMYLCASSLRDSYGYTFGSGTRLTVV.

Points on this clone: The read terminates 3 residues before the CDR3 end, so the remaining end is supplied by the germline J gene. V gene TRBV5-1 combines with J gene TRBJ1-2; D ambiguous. Germline loops: CDR1 SGHRS, CDR2 YFSETQ. The CDR3 covers 12 residues. The chain's CDR3 is CASSPELRTYTF. The DNA read from the CDR3 is TGCGCCAGCAGCCCGGAACTACGGACT.

Details on this clone: The read falls 3 residues short of the CDR3 end, and the missing part is taken from the germline J gene. V and J are TRBV5-4 and TRBJ2-1, with a tentative D call TRBD1 (6 bases). Trimming pared 2 bases from V and 5 bases from J, leaving 11 bases between. The CDR3 is 14 amino acids. Germline V gene data show CDR1 as SGHNT and CDR2 as YYREEE (reference sequence). CDR3 region: CASSLTPGDNEQFF. Partial CDR3 DNA: TGTGCCAGCAGCTTAACCCCAGGGGACAATGAG.

With respect to this clone: From the germline J gene comes the end of the CDR3, since the read stops 3 residues before it. The chain uses TRBV20-1 and TRBJ2-7, with D possibly matching TRBD1 (6 bases). Trimming took off 1 base at V and 3 bases at J, with 13 bases between the two ends. Germline V gives CDR1 DFQATT, CDR2 SNEGSKA (reference sequence). There are 14 residues in the CDR3. The chain's CDR3 is CSARGNRELYEQYF. CDR3 bases read: TGCAGTGCTAGAGGTAACAGGGAGCTCTACGAG.

On this clone itself: The CDR3 extends 3 residues past the end of the read, so its final part is completed from the germline J gene. V and J are TRBV18 and TRBJ1-2, with 7 positions matching TRBD1. Germline CDR1 reads KGHSH; CDR2 reads LQKENI. The length of the CDR3 is 17 residues. The CDR3 loop is CASSPYTGTATNNDYTF. Incomplete CDR3 DNA: TGTGCCAGCTCACCTTACACCGGGACAGCCACGAACAATGAC.

Worth noting for this clone: With the read ending 3 residues before the CDR3 end, the germline J gene is used to fill in that end. V and J are TRBV2 and TRBJ1-5, with TRBD1 identical over 7 bases. Per the germline V gene, CDR1 is SNHLY and CDR2 is FYNNEI. With 8 bases clipped from V and 3 bases from J, the junction kept 10 bases outside the gene matches. This CDR3 is built from 15 residues. This CDR3 is CASCRTGWDNQPQHF. The DNA read from the CDR3 is TGTGCCAGCTGCCGGACAGGATGGGACAATCAGCCC.

Comment on this clone: The read ends 3 residues early relative to the CDR3; the germline J gene fills the gap. The rearrangement joins TRBV4-2 to TRBJ2-7, with D possibly matching TRBD2 (6 bases). The CDR3 has 13 amino acids. CDR1 and CDR2 from the germline V gene are LGHNA and YNFKEQ. V gave up 1 base and J gave up 6 bases, with 10 bases separating them. CDR3 sequence reads: CASSQGGIFEQYF. The DNA read from the CDR3 is TGTGCCAGCAGCCAAGGCGGGATTTTCGAG.

In the case of this clone: The CDR3 end lies 3 residues beyond the end of the read and is filled in from the germline J gene. The chain uses TRBV7-2 and TRBJ2-7; 9 nucleotides agree with TRBD1. Per the germline V gene, CDR1 is SGHTA and CDR2 is FQGNSA. This CDR3 comprises 14 residues. V lost 4 bases to trimming and J lost 3 bases; unmatched junction nucleotides: 4. The covered CDR3 bases are TGTGCCAGCAGCTACCGGGACAGGGTCTACGAG. Protein product: CASSYRDRVYE. The complete CDR3 protein is CASSYRDRVYEQYF.

A remark on this clone: From the germline J gene comes the end of the CDR3, since the read stops 3 residues before it. The V gene is TRBV6-1, the J gene TRBJ2-3; D not resolved. V was clipped by 1 base and J by 5 bases, with 10 bases between them. The germline CDR1 and CDR2 sequences are MNHNS and SASEGT. This CDR3 is built from 14 residues. CDR3 loop: CASSEGPDIDTQYF. Incomplete CDR3 DNA: TGTGCCAGCAGTGAAGGACCCGACATAGATACG.

As regards this clone: Read coverage stops 3 residues before the CDR3 terminus; the germline J gene supplies the remainder. The rearrangement links TRBV5-1 to TRBJ2-5, with TRBD2 matching 11 bases. The V segment lost 0 bases and the J segment 4 bases; nucleotides outside the gene matches: 2. The CDR3 loop spans 15 amino acids. Germline CDR1 and CDR2: SGHRS and YFSETQ. CDR3 sequence: CASSLGTSGRETQYF. Partial CDR3 DNA: TGCGCCAGCAGCTTGGGTACTAGCGGGAGAGAGACC. The full variable domain, with the rest looked up from reference TRBV5-1 and TRBJ2-5, is KAGVTQTPRYLIKTRGQQVTLSCSPISGHRSVSWYQQTPGQGLQFLFEYFSETQRNKGNFPGRFSGRQFSNSRSEMNVSTLELGDSALYLCASSLGTSGRETQYFGPGTRLLVL.

In the case of this clone: The read stops 3 residues short of the end of the CDR3; the missing end is completed from the germline J gene. This chain links TRBV20-1 with TRBJ2-7; the D gene is possibly TRBD2 (7 bases). Germline V lookup: CDR1 DFQATT, CDR2 SNEGSKA (reference sequence). The CDR3 is 14 amino acids. Trimming removed 6 bases at V and 6 bases at J, with 21 bases between. Here the CDR3 reads CSASEGGLRSEQYF. The sequenced CDR3 bases are TGCAGTGCCTCGGAGGGGGGACTAAGGAGCGAG.